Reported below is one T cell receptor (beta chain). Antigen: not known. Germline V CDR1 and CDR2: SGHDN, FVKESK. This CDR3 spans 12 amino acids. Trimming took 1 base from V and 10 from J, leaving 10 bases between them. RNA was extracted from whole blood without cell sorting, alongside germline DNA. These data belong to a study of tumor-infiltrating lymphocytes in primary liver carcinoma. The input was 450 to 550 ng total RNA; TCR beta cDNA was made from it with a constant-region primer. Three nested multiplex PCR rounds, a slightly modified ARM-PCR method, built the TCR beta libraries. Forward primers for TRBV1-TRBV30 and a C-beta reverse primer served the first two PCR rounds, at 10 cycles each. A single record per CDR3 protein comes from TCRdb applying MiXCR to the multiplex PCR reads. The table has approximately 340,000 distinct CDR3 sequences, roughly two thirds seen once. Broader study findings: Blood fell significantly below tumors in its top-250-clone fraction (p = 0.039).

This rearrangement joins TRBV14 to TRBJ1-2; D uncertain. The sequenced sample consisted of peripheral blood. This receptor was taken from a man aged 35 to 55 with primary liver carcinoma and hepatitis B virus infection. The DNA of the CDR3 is TGTGCCAGCAGCCAAGTTTCGGACCTCTACACCTTC. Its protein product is CASSQVSDLYTF.